This entry features one T cell receptor beta chain sequence. The antigen is unknown. This entry is derived from a study of shared clonotypes between healthy human individuals. Overall study results and limits: Shared clonotypes across all four donors exceeded non-shared ones in generation probability.

The germline V gene encodes CDR1 MNHEY and CDR2 SMNVEV (reference sequence). Trimming stripped 6 bases from V and 7 bases from J, with 27 bases between. The CDR3 runs 18 residues. It was about 190 ng DNA, 28,000 or so T cell genomes, that sorted-subset replicate PCRs used. Using immunoSEQ multiplex PCR, the repertoire was profiled, and TCRdb retains in-frame clones only, with some absent. The table lists some 2.4 million clones, over 85% of them singletons. This chain uses TRBV27 with TRBJ1-4; no definite D call. Material for sequencing was naive CD4+ T cells from PBMCs. Sample subset: CD45RA+ positively selected. This receptor was identified in a man aged 18 to 29 in good health. Some clones in this sample may be carry-over from other donors' samples. The CDR3: CASSPGPQTWDLGEKLFF. The CDR3 DNA reads TGTGCCAGCAGCCCCGGCCCCCAAACCTGGGATCTGGGTGAAAAACTGTTTTTT. Supplemented by reference TRBV27 and TRBJ1-4, the full variable domain reads EAQVTQNPRYLITVTGKKLTVTCSQNMNHEYMSWYRQDPGLGLRQIYYSMNVEVTDKGDVPEGYKVSRKEKRNFPLILESPSPNQTSLYFCASSPGPQTWDLGEKLFFGSGTQLSVL.